Presented here are 20 T cell receptor beta chains from one specimen sequenced in a study of long-term antiretroviral therapy in people with HIV. At the survey level, the v3.0 immunoSEQ assay was run. The table came from immunoSEQ multiplex PCR; TCRdb's copy has only in-frame clones and leaves some out. The sample yields around 26,000 clones, 65% to 85% seen once. This specimen was unsorted PBMCs, taken approximately 4.1 years after starting antiretroviral therapy. The receptor set was obtained from a man aged 25 to 40 with HIV.

The CDR3: CASRLGTVYSEAFF. CDR3 nucleotides: TGTGCCAGCAGGCTCGGGACAGTCTATTCTGAAGCTTTCTTT. This chain joins TRBV27 and TRBJ1-1; 7 nucleotides agree with TRBD1. V dropped 6 bases and J dropped 6; count of bases not matched to a gene: 10. Germline loops: CDR1 MNHEY, CDR2 SMNVEV (reference sequence). CDR3 size: 14 residues.

The CDR3 nucleotides read TGTGCCATCACCAGGGACGAAGCGGCCTACGAGCAGTACTTC. This gives the protein CAITRDEAAYEQYF. The V gene is TRBV10-3, the J gene TRBJ2-7, with D perhaps given as TRBD1 or TRBD2 (5 bases each). Germline assignment: CDR1 ENHRY and CDR2 SYGVKD. Trimming removed 7 bases at V and 2 bases at J, with 15 bases between. This CDR3 has 14 amino acids.

The chain couples TRBV4-1 to TRBJ2-1, with 15 bases aligning to TRBD2. This CDR3 comprises 18 residues. The trim removed 5 bases at V and 11 bases at J, leaving 16 bases unmatched. CDR1 is MGHRA and CDR2 is YSYEKL in the germline V gene. The CDR3 is CASSSRTDGLAGGFKQFF. The CDR3 DNA follows: TGCGCCAGCAGCAGTCGGACGGACGGACTAGCGGGAGGGTTCAAGCAGTTCTTC.

The rearrangement links TRBV5-4 to TRBJ1-1; TRBD1 might be the D (5 bases). Germline V gene data show CDR1 as SGHNT and CDR2 as YYREEE (reference sequence). Trimming pared 4 bases from V and 6 bases from J, leaving 13 bases between. The CDR3 is made up of 13 amino acids. The CDR3 bases are TGTGCCAGCAGCCCATTCGCGGGACCTGAAGCTTTCTTT. Translating gives CASSPFAGPEAFF.

This clone has a single count. In nucleotides, the CDR3 is TGTGCCAGCAGTTACGGACCAGGGACAGTCAATGAGCAGTTCTTC. It encodes CASSYGPGTVNEQFF. The chain couples TRBV6-5 to TRBJ2-1, with 7 bases aligning to TRBD1. The CDR3 covers 15 residues. The V gene's germline CDR1 is MNHEY and CDR2 SVGAGI. V shed 2 bases, J shed 6 bases, and the junction held 7 bases outside the gene matches.

V and J are TRBV9 and TRBJ2-5; 9 bases are a match to TRBD2. V gave up 6 bases and J gave up 5 bases; unmatched junction bases: 11. Germline V gives CDR1 SGDLS, CDR2 YYNGEE. The CDR3 runs to 15 residues. The CDR3 spells CASTLSGGRVETQYF. CDR3 DNA sequence: TGTGCCAGCACCCTTAGCGGGGGCCGAGTTGAGACCCAGTACTTC.

The chain recombines TRBV7-9 with TRBJ2-7; TRBD1 agrees at 10 bases. The CDR3 has 16 residues. From germline, CDR1 is SEHNR and CDR2 FQNEAQ (reference sequence). Trimming removed 5 bases from V and 3 bases from J; junction bases left unmatched: 10. Here the CDR3 DNA reads TGTGCCAGCAGCCAAACCGGGACAGGGGATTTCTACGAGCAGTACTTC. Translating gives CASSQTGTGDFYEQYF.

This clone was detected once. This rearrangement joins TRBV7-2 to TRBJ2-4; 9 nucleotides match TRBD2. With V trimmed by 6 bases and J by 0 bases, 3 bases remained unmatched. The CDR3 consists of 15 residues. Germline values: CDR1 SGHTA, CDR2 FQGNSA. CDR3 loop: CASRREGLAKNIQYF. The CDR3 DNA follows: TGTGCCAGCAGGCGGGAGGGCCTAGCCAAAAACATTCAGTACTTC.

This chain connects TRBV7-2 to TRBJ1-4; 8 nucleotides agree with TRBD1. Germline V gene sequence: CDR1 SGHTA, CDR2 FQGNSA. V was clipped by 10 bases and J by 7 bases; unmatched bases: 8. This CDR3 spans 13 amino acids. CDR3 in DNA: TGTGCCACAGGGGCAGGGGGCAGTGAAAAACTGTTTTTT. This translates into CATGAGGSEKLFF.

The CDR3 protein is CASSLSMSAATNEKLFF. The CDR3 DNA is TGTGCCAGCAGTTTATCGATGTCGGCGGCAACTAATGAAAAACTGTTTTTT. This rearrangement joins TRBV27 to TRBJ1-4; D is ambiguous. This CDR3 region has 17 residues. Germline V gene data show CDR1 as MNHEY and CDR2 as SMNVEV (reference sequence). Trimming removed 0 bases at V and 0 bases at J, with 11 bases between.

The CDR3 bases are TGTGCCAGCAGCCAGCTTTTCGACAGGGTCCAAGAGACCCAGTACTTC. Its protein is CASSQLFDRVQETQYF. V and J are TRBV4-2 and TRBJ2-5; 7 bases fit TRBD1. The V and J ends lost 3 bases and 1 base, in that order; junction bases with no gene match: 8. Germline V gene lookup returns CDR1 LGHNA and CDR2 YNFKEQ. CDR3 size: 16 residues.

This chain connects TRBV2 to TRBJ1-5; 7 bases are a match to TRBD1. Losses at the gene ends were 5 bases for V and 3 bases for J; bases not matched to a gene: 4. Germline CDR1 is SNHLY and CDR2 is FYNNEI. The CDR3 consists of 14 residues. As DNA, the CDR3 is TGTGCCAGCAGTACCGGGACAGACAATCAGCCCCAGCATTTT. It codes for CASSTGTDNQPQHF.

This rearrangement joins TRBV5-4 to TRBJ2-1; no reliable D call. Germline CDR1 is SGHNT and CDR2 is YYREEE (reference sequence). CDR3 length: 14 amino acids. V dropped 1 base and J dropped 5 bases, with 10 bases sitting between them. The CDR3 loop is CASSLMFRNNEQFF. The DNA of the CDR3 is TGTGCCAGCAGCTTGATGTTCAGGAACAATGAGCAGTTCTTC.

The chain recombines TRBV18 with TRBJ1-2; D unclear. Germline V gene data show CDR1 as KGHSH and CDR2 as LQKENI. The CDR3 covers 15 residues. V was cut by 0 bases and J by 2 bases, with 10 bases left in between. CDR3 sequence reads: CASSPPGVGNYGYTF. In DNA form, the CDR3 reads TGTGCCAGCTCACCACCCGGGGTAGGGAACTATGGCTACACCTTC.

The rearrangement links TRBV7-2 to TRBJ2-5, with D unclear. Trimming stripped 4 bases from V and 2 bases from J, with 2 bases between. CDR3 size: 11 residues. Germline-derived CDR1 and CDR2 are SGHTA and FQGNSA. The CDR3 nucleotides read TGTGCCAGCAGCTCTCAAGAGACCCAGTACTTC. Its protein product is CASSSQETQYF.

The chain couples TRBV30 to TRBJ2-3; no clear D. Germline lookup yields CDR1 GTSNPN and CDR2 SVGIG (reference sequence). The CDR3 has 16 residues. Deletions cut 1 base from V and 1 base from J, with 15 bases between. CDR3 in amino acids: CAWSDVSGKRTDTQYF. DNA of the CDR3: TGTGCCTGGAGTGACGTTTCGGGCAAACGCACAGATACGCAGTATTTT.

The V gene is TRBV19, the J gene TRBJ1-1; the D is unclear. CDR3 length: 15 residues. The V gene lost 2 bases and the J gene lost 0 bases, with 10 bases spanning the gap. Germline loops: CDR1 LNHDA, CDR2 SQIVND (reference sequence). CDR3 nucleotide sequence: TGTGCCAGTAGTATAAATCCAGGTTTGAACACTGAAGCTTTCTTT. Protein: CASSINPGLNTEAFF.

The CDR3 region has the DNA TGTGCCACCAGCAGATCCCCAGGGCGGAACACTGAAGCTTTCTTT. Its protein product is CATSRSPGRNTEAFF. This sequence joins TRBV15 and TRBJ1-1; D perhaps matches TRBD1 (5 bases). This CDR3 region has 15 residues. The germline V gene encodes CDR1 LNHNV and CDR2 YYDKDF (reference sequence). The V end lost 2 bases, the J end lost 1 base, and 11 bases lay between the germline ends.

The chain has TRBV2 and TRBJ1-2; maybe TRBD1 (6 bases). Trimming left V 6 bases short and J 7 bases short, with 15 bases between. CDR3 length equals 13 residues. CDR1 and CDR2 (germline): SNHLY, FYNNEI. The CDR3 nucleotides read TGTGCCAGCAGCGTAGACAGGACCTCTGGCTACACCTTC. The encoded protein is CASSVDRTSGYTF.

The J gene is TRBJ1-5, the V gene TRBV5-5, with D hard to call. Germline V gene lookup returns CDR1 SGHKS and CDR2 YYEKEE (reference sequence). CDR3 length: 15 residues. With 1 base removed from V and 2 bases from J, the gap between germline ends came to 10 bases. Written as DNA, the CDR3 is TGTGCCAGCAGCTTGTATGGTGGTGGCAATCAGCCCCAGCATTTT. It codes for CASSLYGGGNQPQHF.